The 2 T cell receptor beta chains below were found in one sample sequenced in a study of T cell repertoires in cytomegalovirus infection. Each CDR3 protein gets one entry after TCRdb re-called the reads with MiXCR. The sample has 65,000 to 90,000 distinct CDR3 sequences; roughly 3.6% are singletons. Sequences were obtained from PBMCs. The receptor set was obtained from a human donor in good health (CMV status not recorded). Some clones in this sample may be carry-over from other donors' samples.

The table lists this clonotype with many counts. The gene calls are TRBV6-1 and TRBJ2-5; TRBD1 agrees at 11 bases. Trimming at V came to 5 bases and at J to 6 bases, leaving 8 bases not matched to a gene. Germline lookup yields CDR1 MNHNS and CDR2 SASEGT. The CDR3 totals 15 residues. The CDR3 coding sequence is TGTGCCAGCAGTCCTTGGACAGGGGGCGTAAAGACCCAGTACTTC. Protein sequence: CASSPWTGGVKTQYF.

This clonotype appeared many times. The rearrangement uses TRBV10-3 and TRBJ2-5; D possibly corresponds to TRBD1 (6 bases). The CDR3 covers 14 residues. Germline CDR1 and CDR2: ENHRY and SYGVKD. V was cut by 11 bases and J by 6 bases, with 22 bases left in between. The CDR3 coding sequence is TGTGCCTCCACATCGACAGGCCCAAGGAAGACCCAGTACTTC. Residues: CASTSTGPRKTQYF.